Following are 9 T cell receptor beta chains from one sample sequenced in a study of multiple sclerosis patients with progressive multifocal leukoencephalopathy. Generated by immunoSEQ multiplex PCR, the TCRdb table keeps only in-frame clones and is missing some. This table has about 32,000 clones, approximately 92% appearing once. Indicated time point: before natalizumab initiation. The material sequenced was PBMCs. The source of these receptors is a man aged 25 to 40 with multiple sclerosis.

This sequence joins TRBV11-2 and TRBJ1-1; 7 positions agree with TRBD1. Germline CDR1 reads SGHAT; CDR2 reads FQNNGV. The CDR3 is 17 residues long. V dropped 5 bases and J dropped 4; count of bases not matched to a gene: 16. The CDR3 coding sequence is TGTGCCAGCAGCCCGGGCCCAGGGGAGGAGGGGGCCACTGAAGCTTTCTTT. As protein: CASSPGPGEEGATEAFF.

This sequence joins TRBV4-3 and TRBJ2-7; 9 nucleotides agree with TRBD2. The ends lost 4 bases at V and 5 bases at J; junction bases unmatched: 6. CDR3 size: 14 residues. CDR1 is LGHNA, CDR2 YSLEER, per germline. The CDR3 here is CASSLSGSWNEQYF. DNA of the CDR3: TGCGCCAGCAGCCTTAGCGGGAGCTGGAACGAGCAGTACTTC.

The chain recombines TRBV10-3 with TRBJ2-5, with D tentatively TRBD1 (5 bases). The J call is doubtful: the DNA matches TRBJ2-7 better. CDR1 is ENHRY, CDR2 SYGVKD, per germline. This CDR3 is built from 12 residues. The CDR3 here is CAISEFRGEQYF. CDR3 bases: TGTGCCATCAGTGAGTTTAGGGGCGAGCAGTACTTC.

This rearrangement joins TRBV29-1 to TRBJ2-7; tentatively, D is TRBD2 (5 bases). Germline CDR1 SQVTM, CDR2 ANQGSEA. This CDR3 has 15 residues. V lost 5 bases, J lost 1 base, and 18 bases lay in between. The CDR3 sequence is CSVFPRLGKSYEQYV. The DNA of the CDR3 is TGCAGCGTTTTCCCGCGGCTCGGGAAGTCCTACGAGCAGTACGTC.

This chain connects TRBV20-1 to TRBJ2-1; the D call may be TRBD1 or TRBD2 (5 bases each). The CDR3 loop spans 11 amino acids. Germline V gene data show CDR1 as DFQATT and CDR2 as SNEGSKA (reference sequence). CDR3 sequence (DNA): TGCAGGAGGGACCAGTTCAATGAGCAGTTCTTC. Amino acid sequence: CRRDQFNEQFF.

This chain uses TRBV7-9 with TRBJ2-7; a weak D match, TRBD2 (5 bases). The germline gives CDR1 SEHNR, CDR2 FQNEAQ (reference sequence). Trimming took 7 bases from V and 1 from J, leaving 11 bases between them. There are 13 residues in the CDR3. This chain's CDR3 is CASMAGGSYEQYV. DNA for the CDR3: TGTGCCAGCATGGCGGGTGGTTCCTACGAGCAGTACGTC.

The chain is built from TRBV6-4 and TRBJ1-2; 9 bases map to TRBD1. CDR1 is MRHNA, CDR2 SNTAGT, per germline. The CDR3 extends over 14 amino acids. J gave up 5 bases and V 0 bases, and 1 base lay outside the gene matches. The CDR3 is CASSDSTGGYGYTF. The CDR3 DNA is TGTGCCAGCAGTGACTCGACAGGGGGATATGGCTACACCTTC.

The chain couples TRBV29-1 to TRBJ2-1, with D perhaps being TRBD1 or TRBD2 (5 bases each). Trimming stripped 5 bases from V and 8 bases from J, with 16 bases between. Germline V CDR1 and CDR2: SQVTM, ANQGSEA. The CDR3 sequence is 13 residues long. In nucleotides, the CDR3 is TGCAGCGTTACAGCGTACCGAGGGGATGAGCAGTTCTTC. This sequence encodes CSVTAYRGDEQFF.

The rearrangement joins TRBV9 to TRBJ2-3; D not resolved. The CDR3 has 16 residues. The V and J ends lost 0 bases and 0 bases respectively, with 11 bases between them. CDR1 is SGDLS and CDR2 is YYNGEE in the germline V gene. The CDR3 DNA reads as TGTGCCAGCAGCGTAGAGGATGGAGAGAGCACAGATACGCAGTATTTT. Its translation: CASSVEDGESTDTQYF.